This entry is about one T cell receptor (beta chain). The germline V gene has CDR1 MNHEY and CDR2 SVGAGI. V gave up 8 bases and J gave up 12 bases, with 17 bases separating them. The CDR3 runs 12 residues. This record comes from a study of chemoradiotherapy in HPV16-positive cancers. Measured with immunoSEQ multiplex PCR; TCRdb has only the in-frame clones, and not every one. The table includes some 28,000 clones, 84% detected once. Here the sequenced sample was blood, taken from a patient who underwent chemoradiotherapy. This clonotype originated in a human donor with HPV-associated anogenital cancer. The chain recombines TRBV6-5 with TRBJ2-1, with a tentative D call TRBD1 (5 bases). The CDR3 spells CASGRAPWGQFF. CDR3 in DNA: TGTGCCAGCGGCAGGGCGCCGTGGGGGCAGTTCTTC.